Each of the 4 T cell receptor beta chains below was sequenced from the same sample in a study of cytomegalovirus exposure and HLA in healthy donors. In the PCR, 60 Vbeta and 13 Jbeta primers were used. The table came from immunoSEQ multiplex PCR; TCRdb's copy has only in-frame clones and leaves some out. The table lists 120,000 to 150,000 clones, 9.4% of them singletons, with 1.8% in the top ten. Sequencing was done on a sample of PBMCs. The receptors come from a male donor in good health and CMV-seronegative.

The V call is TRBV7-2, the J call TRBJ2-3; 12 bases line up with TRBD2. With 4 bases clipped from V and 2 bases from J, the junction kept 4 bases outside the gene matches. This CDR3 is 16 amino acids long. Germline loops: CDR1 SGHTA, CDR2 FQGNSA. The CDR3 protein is CASSSGTSGFTDTQYF. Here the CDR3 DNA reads TGTGCCAGCAGCTCCGGGACTAGCGGGTTCACAGATACGCAGTATTTT.

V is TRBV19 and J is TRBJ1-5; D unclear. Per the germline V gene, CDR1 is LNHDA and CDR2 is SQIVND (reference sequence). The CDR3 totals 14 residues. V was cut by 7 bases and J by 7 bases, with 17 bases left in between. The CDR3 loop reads CASTADSPRQPQHF. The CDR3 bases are TGTGCCAGTACCGCCGACTCCCCTCGGCAGCCCCAGCATTTT.

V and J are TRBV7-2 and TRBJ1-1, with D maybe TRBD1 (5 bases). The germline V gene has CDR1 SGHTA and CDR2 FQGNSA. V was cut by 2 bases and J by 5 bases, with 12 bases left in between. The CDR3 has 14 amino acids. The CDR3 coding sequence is TGTGCCAGCAGCTTATCCCGGGGGGGTACTGAAGCTTTCTTT. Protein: CASSLSRGGTEAFF.

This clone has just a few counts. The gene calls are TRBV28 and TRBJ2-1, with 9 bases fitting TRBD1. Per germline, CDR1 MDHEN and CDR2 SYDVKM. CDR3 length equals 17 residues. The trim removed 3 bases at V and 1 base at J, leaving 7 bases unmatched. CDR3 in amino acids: CASSFPTGTGSYNEQFF. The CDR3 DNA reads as TGTGCCAGCAGTTTCCCAACCGGGACAGGGTCCTACAATGAGCAGTTCTTC.